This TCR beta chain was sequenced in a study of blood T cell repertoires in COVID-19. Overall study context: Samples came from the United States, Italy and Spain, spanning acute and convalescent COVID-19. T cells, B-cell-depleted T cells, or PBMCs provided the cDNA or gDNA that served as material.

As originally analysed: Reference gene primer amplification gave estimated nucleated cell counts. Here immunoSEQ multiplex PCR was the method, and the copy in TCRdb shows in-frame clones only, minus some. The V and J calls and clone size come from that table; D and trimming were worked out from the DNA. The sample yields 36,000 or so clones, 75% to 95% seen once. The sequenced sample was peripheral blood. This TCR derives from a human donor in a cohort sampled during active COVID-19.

CDR3 amino acids: CASNPLAVSTDTQYF. Written as DNA, the CDR3 is TGTGCCAGCAATCCTCTAGCCGTAAGCACAGATACGCAGTATTTT. The chain carries TRBV2 and TRBJ2-3, with D maybe TRBD2 (5 bases). CDR3 length: 15 residues. The germline V gene has CDR1 SNHLY and CDR2 FYNNEI. V was shortened by 7 bases and J by 0 bases, with 14 bases between the two germline ends.